This TCR beta chain was found in a study of T cells in Graves' hyperthyroidism and ophthalmopathy. Points from the study as a whole: Blood also contained most expanded thyroid clonotypes above 0.001.

In regard to this clonotype: The target antigen is unknown. A much larger clone differs from this one at a single base, so this may be a read error.

The CDR3 covers 13 residues. Germline CDR1 SGHRS, CDR2 YFSETQ. Researchers amplified the TCR beta CDR3 regions from RNA transcripts. The HTBI primer set drove a first-round RT-PCR of the TCR CDR3. One entry per CDR3 protein results from TCRdb running MiXCR on the multiplex PCR reads. The sample lists about 660,000 distinct CDR3 sequences; less than 45% were seen once. Sequencing input: peripheral blood or thyroid tissue (not recorded which). The chain links TRBV5-1 to TRBJ1-2; D gene ambiguous. The clonotype was recovered from an adult man with Graves' disease, either hyperthyroidism or ophthalmopathy (not recorded which). The CDR3 DNA sequence: TGTGCCAGCAGCTTATCAGCCAGGAGTGGCTGCACCTTC. Residues: CASSLSARSGCTF.